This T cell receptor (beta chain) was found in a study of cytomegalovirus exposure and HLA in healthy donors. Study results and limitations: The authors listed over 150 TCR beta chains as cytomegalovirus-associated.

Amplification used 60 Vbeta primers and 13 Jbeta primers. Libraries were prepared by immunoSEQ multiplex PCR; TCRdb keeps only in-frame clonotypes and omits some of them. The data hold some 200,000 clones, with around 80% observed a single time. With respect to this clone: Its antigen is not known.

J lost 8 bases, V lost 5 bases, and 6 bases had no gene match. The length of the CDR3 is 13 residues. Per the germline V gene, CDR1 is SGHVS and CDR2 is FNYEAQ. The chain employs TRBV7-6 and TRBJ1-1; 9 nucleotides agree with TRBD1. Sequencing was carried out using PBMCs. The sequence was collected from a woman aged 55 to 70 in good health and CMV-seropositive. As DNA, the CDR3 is TGTGCCAGCAGCCAGGGACAGGGATCCGAAGCTTTCTTT. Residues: CASSQGQGSEAFF.